One and the same sample provided the 15 T cell receptor beta chains below, sequenced in a study of CD8 T cells in ankylosing spondylitis. TCRdb re-called the 5' RACE reads through MiXCR, storing one row per CDR3 protein. The table lists 250,000 or so distinct CDR3 sequences, 20% to 30% of them singletons. The specimen sequenced was blood, either unsorted or a sorted T cell fraction (not recorded which). These receptors were obtained from a male donor with ankylosing spondylitis or in good health (not recorded which).

This clonotype came up many times. The chain carries TRBV5-5 and TRBJ1-5; no reliable D call. Germline V gene lookup returns CDR1 SGHKS and CDR2 YYEKEE (reference sequence). The CDR3 runs to 12 residues. V was cut by 0 bases and J by 5 bases, with 3 bases left in between. The CDR3 protein is CASSLVDQPQHF. In DNA, the CDR3 is TGTGCCAGCAGCTTGGTGGATCAGCCCCAGCATTTT.

This clonotype was counted at least ten times. The rearrangement uses TRBV20-1 and TRBJ1-6, with D possibly TRBD1 on 5 matching bases. Trimming pared 3 bases from V and 1 base from J, leaving 13 bases between. Germline V CDR1 and CDR2: DFQATT, SNEGSKA (reference sequence). The CDR3 consists of 16 residues. CDR3 DNA: TGCAGTGCTAGGTGGGGAAGACAGTCCTATAATTCACCCCTCCACTTT. This codes for CSARWGRQSYNSPLHF.

The V call is TRBV6-5, the J call TRBJ2-2; 7 positions match TRBD2. CDR1 is MNHEY, CDR2 SVGAGI, per germline. This CDR3 is 14 amino acids long. Trimming took 4 bases from V and 4 from J; bases not matched to a gene: 3. In DNA, the CDR3 is TGTGCCAGCAGTTGGGGGGGTGGCACCGGGGAGCTGTTTTTT. The encoded protein is CASSWGGGTGELFF.

Only one count was recorded for this clonotype. The J gene is TRBJ2-7, the V gene TRBV6-6; D is unresolved. Trimming left V 2 bases short and J 6 bases short, with 5 bases between. CDR1 and CDR2 from the germline V gene are MNHNY and SVGAGI (reference sequence). The CDR3 is made up of 11 amino acids. CDR3 in amino acids: CASSYRAEQYF. The CDR3 DNA reads TGTGCCAGCAGTTACCGAGCCGAGCAGTACTTC.

There are a few counts of this clonotype. This chain uses TRBV20-1 with TRBJ2-5; the D is unclear. Trimming took 2 bases from V and 4 from J, leaving 11 bases between them. The CDR3 extends over 13 amino acids. CDR1 and CDR2 (germline): DFQATT, SNEGSKA (reference sequence). This CDR3 is CSARFPVIETQYF. CDR3 DNA sequence: TGCAGTGCTAGATTCCCGGTAATAGAGACCCAGTACTTC.

This clonotype has at least ten counts. V usage is TRBV12-3 or TRBV12-4 and J usage is TRBJ2-5, with D unclear. This CDR3 has 13 residues. Trimming took 1 base from V and 2 from J, leaving 5 bases between them. CDR3 bases: TGTGCCAGCAGTTTAGGGAATCAAGAGACCCAGTACTTC. Translating it yields CASSLGNQETQYF.

The rearrangement uses TRBV29-1 and TRBJ2-7, with D hard to call. CDR3 length equals 13 residues. V shed 1 base and J shed 2 bases, with 9 bases lying between them. Looked up from germline, CDR1 is SQVTM and CDR2 is ANQGSEA. In nucleotides, the CDR3 is TGCAGCGTTGAAGGAGGCAGAGCCTACGAGCAGTACTTC. Translated: CSVEGGRAYEQYF.

This clonotype was observed a handful of times. This chain links TRBV6-5 with TRBJ1-4; D is possibly TRBD1 (5 bases). Germline V CDR1 and CDR2: MNHEY, SVGAGI. The CDR3 covers 11 residues. Trimming took off 6 bases at V and 10 bases at J, with 9 bases between the two ends. The CDR3 bases are TGTGCCAGCAGGGGGGGTGGAAAACTGTTTTTT. Translating it yields CASRGGGKLFF.

V gene TRBV6-5 combines with J gene TRBJ2-3, with a weak D call TRBD2 (6 bases). Per germline, CDR1 MNHEY and CDR2 SVGAGI. CDR3 length: 14 amino acids. Trimming pared 0 bases from V and 7 bases from J, leaving 11 bases between. The CDR3 DNA follows: TGTGCCAGCAGTTACTCGCGGGACTCTTATACGCAGTATTTT. Amino acid sequence: CASSYSRDSYTQYF.

This clonotype turned up a few times. The chain combines TRBV6-1 with TRBJ1-5, with D possibly TRBD1 on 5 matching bases. The germline V gene encodes CDR1 MNHNS and CDR2 SASEGT. The CDR3 is made up of 14 amino acids. Trimming took off 0 bases at V and 7 bases at J, with 10 bases between the two ends. The CDR3 loop is CASSEAGRGQPQHF. The CDR3, as DNA: TGTGCCAGCAGTGAAGCCGGCCGGGGGCAGCCCCAGCATTTT.

This clonotype was picked up many times. V gene TRBV20-1 combines with J gene TRBJ2-1; TRBD2 is a possible D gene (5 bases). Germline V gene data show CDR1 as DFQATT and CDR2 as SNEGSKA (reference sequence). The CDR3 runs to 12 residues. Trimming took 6 bases from V and 4 from J, leaving 10 bases between them. The CDR3 DNA follows: TGCAGTGCAACCCCGGGGTACAATGAGCAGTTCTTC. Residues: CSATPGYNEQFF.

This chain connects TRBV20-1 to TRBJ2-1; 7 nucleotides agree with TRBD1. After removal of 6 bases from V and 3 bases from J, the junction contained 11 bases not matched to a gene. The V gene's germline CDR1 is DFQATT and CDR2 SNEGSKA (reference sequence). CDR3 length: 15 residues. Written as DNA, the CDR3 is TGCAGTGCGTCCCCGGGACAGCGAATCTACAATGAGCAGTTCTTC. This codes for CSASPGQRIYNEQFF.

V gene TRBV12-3 or TRBV12-4 combines with J gene TRBJ1-1; 7 nucleotides line up with TRBD1. The V segment lost 3 bases and the J segment 1 base; nucleotides outside the gene matches: 5. This CDR3 is 15 amino acids long. CDR3 loop: CASSLVGQWNTEAFF. The CDR3 DNA reads TGTGCCAGCAGTTTGGTGGGACAGTGGAACACTGAAGCTTTCTTT.

This clonotype was seen at least ten times. J is TRBJ2-7 and V is TRBV29-1, with 9 bases matching TRBD2. The CDR3 has 14 amino acids. Unmatched junction bases numbered 7, after V lost 4 bases and J lost 3 bases. Germline CDR1 SQVTM, CDR2 ANQGSEA. DNA of the CDR3: TGCAGCGTTGGCCGAAGCGGGGGGAACTACGAGCAGTACTTC. Residues: CSVGRSGGNYEQYF.

DNA for the CDR3: TGCAGTGCTAGAGAGTTAGGGCGTAGCGGGGGGGCGAATGAGCAGTTCTTC. Translation: CSARELGRSGGANEQFF. The chain is built from TRBV20-1 and TRBJ2-1; TRBD2 agrees at 11 bases. The length of the CDR3 is 17 residues. Per germline, CDR1 DFQATT and CDR2 SNEGSKA (reference sequence). V shed 0 bases and J 7 bases; nucleotides not matched to a gene: 11.